The 4 T cell receptor beta chains below all came from one sample that was sequenced in a study of blood T cell repertoires in COVID-19. The table came from immunoSEQ multiplex PCR; TCRdb's copy has only in-frame clones and leaves some out. Of 310,000 or so clones in the sample, roughly 90% are singletons; the top ten hold roughly 6.7%. The source material was peripheral blood. The receptors were gathered from a man between 18 and 35 years old who had recovered from COVID-19.

The V call is TRBV3-1 (or the pseudogene TRBV3-2), the J call TRBJ2-1, with D possibly TRBD2 on 5 matching bases. CDR1 and CDR2 (germline): LGHDT, YNNKEL (reference sequence). Trimming took 4 bases from V and 2 from J, leaving 18 bases between them. The CDR3 loop spans 17 amino acids. The CDR3 nucleotides read TGTGCCAGCAGCCTTTCATTACCAGCGGAGACCTACAATGAGCAGTTCTTC. It encodes CASSLSLPAETYNEQFF.

V gene TRBV6-5 combines with J gene TRBJ2-2; no definite D call. Germline lookup yields CDR1 MNHEY and CDR2 SVGAGI. The CDR3 is 15 amino acids. The V end was cut by 0 bases, the J end by 0 bases, with 5 bases between. This CDR3 is CASSYSTANTGELFF. CDR3 DNA sequence: TGTGCCAGCAGTTACTCGACTGCGAACACCGGGGAGCTGTTTTTT.

The V call is TRBV27, the J call TRBJ2-7; 15 bases align to TRBD2. Germline V gene sequence: CDR1 MNHEY, CDR2 SMNVEV (reference sequence). The CDR3 spans 23 residues. Trimming removed 3 bases from V and 3 bases from J; junction bases left unmatched: 24. CDR3 region: CASSLNPSGGGLAGGRLDYEQYF. In DNA form, the CDR3 reads TGTGCCAGCAGTTTGAACCCCTCAGGGGGAGGACTAGCGGGAGGGCGGTTGGACTACGAGCAGTACTTC.

The V gene is TRBV19, the J gene TRBJ1-2; 10 bases agree with TRBD1. Looked up from germline, CDR1 is LNHDA and CDR2 is SQIVND (reference sequence). This CDR3 contains 15 residues. V lost 6 bases and J lost 2; bases outside the gene matches: 6. CDR3 nucleotide sequence: TGTGCCAGTAGCCTAGACAGGGGGCGCAACTATGGCTACACCTTC. Translating it yields CASSLDRGRNYGYTF.